The 16 T cell receptor beta chains reported below all come from one sample, sequenced in a study of T cells in localized non-small cell lung cancer. Data came from immunoSEQ multiplex PCR; TCRdb stores just in-frame clones and leaves some out. There are about 43,000 clones in the sample; around 90% occur only once, and about 11% lies in the top ten. Sample: PBMCs, taken before any cancer treatment. These receptors all come from a woman between 35 and 70 years old with stage II lung adenocarcinoma.

The chain is built from TRBV7-6 and TRBJ2-3; weak D call: TRBD2 (5 bases). The CDR3 length is 16 residues. Germline V gene sequence: CDR1 SGHVS, CDR2 FNYEAQ. V dropped 2 bases and J dropped 1 base, with 13 bases sitting between them. CDR3 nucleotides: TGTGCCAGCAGCTTAAAGCGGACCCAGGGCACAGATACGCAGTATTTT. It codes for CASSLKRTQGTDTQYF.

The chain couples TRBV28 to TRBJ2-4; D uncertain. The germline CDR1 and CDR2 sequences are MDHEN and SYDVKM. V lost 9 bases and J lost 0, with 15 bases in between. The CDR3 loop spans 15 amino acids. CDR3 loop: CASLGFGRAKNIQYF. The CDR3 DNA sequence: TGTGCCAGTTTAGGGTTTGGGCGAGCCAAAAACATTCAGTACTTC.

The V call is TRBV19, the J call TRBJ2-5, with a possible D match to TRBD1 (5 bases). The V gene lost 1 base and the J gene lost 2 bases, with 14 bases spanning the gap. Per germline, CDR1 LNHDA and CDR2 SQIVND (reference sequence). The CDR3 has 16 amino acids. The CDR3 sequence is CASSIVDSAVQETQYF. The CDR3 DNA is TGTGCCAGTAGTATAGTAGACAGCGCCGTACAAGAGACCCAGTACTTC. The whole variable domain, remainder taken from reference TRBV19 and TRBJ2-5, is DGGITQSPKYLFRKEGQNVTLSCEQNLNHDAMYWYRQDPGQGLRLIYYSQIVNDFQKGDIAEGYSVSREKKESFPLTVTSAQKNPTAFYLCASSIVDSAVQETQYFGPGTRLLVL.

The V call is TRBV29-1, the J call TRBJ2-1, with 10 bases matching TRBD2. CDR3 length: 15 residues. CDR1 is SQVTM, CDR2 ANQGSEA, per germline. Trimming removed 1 base from V and 5 bases from J; junction bases left unmatched: 5. CDR3 amino acids: CSVEVKLAGNNEQFF. The CDR3 DNA reads as TGCAGCGTTGAAGTCAAACTAGCGGGGAACAATGAGCAGTTCTTC.

The V gene is TRBV7-9, the J gene TRBJ1-1; a possible D gene is TRBD1 (5 bases). Trimming took 0 bases from V and 2 from J, leaving 10 bases between them. Germline V gene data show CDR1 as SEHNR and CDR2 as FQNEAQ (reference sequence). The CDR3 spans 15 residues. CDR3 protein: CASSLALGGNTEAFF. CDR3 nucleotides: TGTGCCAGCAGCTTAGCGCTTGGGGGTAACACTGAAGCTTTCTTT.

This chain connects TRBV19 to TRBJ1-5; a weak D match, TRBD1 (5 bases). Germline-derived CDR1 and CDR2 are LNHDA and SQIVND (reference sequence). The CDR3 consists of 16 residues. V lost 3 bases and J lost 11, with 23 bases in between. The CDR3 DNA follows: TGTGCCAGTAGTATTGCAGGGTCCGGCGCCCCGGGGTCCCAGCATTTT. Its protein product is CASSIAGSGAPGSQHF.

V and J are TRBV5-1 and TRBJ2-2; the D gene could be TRBD1 or TRBD2 (5 bases each). The CDR3 is 13 amino acids. Germline CDR1 SGHRS, CDR2 YFSETQ. The ends were cut back, 0 bases at V and 6 bases at J, with 6 bases in the middle. CDR3 residues: CASSLVGAGELFF. The CDR3 DNA is TGCGCCAGCAGCTTGGTGGGGGCCGGGGAGCTGTTTTTT.

The chain couples TRBV19 to TRBJ1-1; D gene ambiguous. The CDR3 sequence is 12 residues long. V lost 3 bases and J lost 9, with 11 bases in between. Germline values: CDR1 LNHDA, CDR2 SQIVND (reference sequence). The CDR3 reads CASSIEAEKAFF. The CDR3 DNA reads TGTGCCAGTAGTATCGAGGCAGAAAAAGCTTTCTTT.

This clone has a handful of counts. The chain carries TRBV18 and TRBJ1-3; D remains ambiguous. This CDR3 has 15 amino acids. The germline V gene encodes CDR1 KGHSH and CDR2 LQKENI. Trimming pared 6 bases from V and 4 bases from J, leaving 16 bases between. The CDR3 DNA reads as TGTGCCAGCTCGCTACAGTCATCCCTCGGAAACACCATATATTTT. Translated: CASSLQSSLGNTIYF.

V usage is TRBV5-5 and J usage is TRBJ1-2; the D is unclear. CDR3 length equals 13 residues. CDR1 SGHKS and CDR2 YYEKEE come from the germline V gene (reference sequence). The V end lost 0 bases, the J end lost 4 bases, and 7 bases lay between the germline ends. The DNA of the CDR3 is TGTGCCAGCAGCTTGGACGGAGCCTATGGCTACACCTTC. This gives the protein CASSLDGAYGYTF.

The chain recombines TRBV14 with TRBJ2-3; D gene unclear. Germline assignment: CDR1 SGHDN and CDR2 FVKESK. CDR3 length: 13 residues. Trimming took 4 bases from V and 0 from J, leaving 5 bases between them. CDR3 in amino acids: CASSPTSTDTQYF. CDR3 sequence (DNA): TGTGCCAGCAGCCCAACTAGCACAGATACGCAGTATTTT.

The chain carries TRBV19 and TRBJ1-5; 7 bases align to TRBD1. Germline lookup yields CDR1 LNHDA and CDR2 SQIVND (reference sequence). V shed 11 bases, J shed 7 bases, and the junction held 17 bases outside the gene matches. CDR3 size: 15 residues. CDR3 sequence: CAATPQQGSSQPQHF. In nucleotides, the CDR3 is TGTGCCGCGACCCCCCAACAGGGGTCGAGCCAGCCCCAGCATTTT.

The chain is built from TRBV2 and TRBJ2-1; the D gene is possibly TRBD2 (5 bases). Trimming removed 8 bases at V and 9 bases at J, with 17 bases between. The CDR3 spans 13 residues. From germline, CDR1 is SNHLY and CDR2 FYNNEI. Here the CDR3 reads CASGLAKESEQFF. The CDR3 bases are TGTGCCAGCGGGCTAGCAAAGGAAAGTGAGCAGTTCTTC.

The V call is TRBV7-2, the J call TRBJ1-2; D is unclear. CDR1 and CDR2 from the germline V gene are SGHTA and FQGNSA. Between the trimmed V and J ends, which lost 1 base and 6 bases, there was a span of 21 bases. The CDR3 totals 17 residues. CDR3 sequence (DNA): TGTGCCAGCAGCTTAGTCTTGGGTTCGTCTGGCCAGAATGGCTACACCTTC. Amino acids: CASSLVLGSSGQNGYTF.

The chain recombines TRBV6-6 with TRBJ1-3, with D unresolved. Between the trimmed V and J ends, which lost 6 bases and 9 bases, there was a span of 12 bases. The CDR3 is 12 residues long. CDR1 is MNHNY and CDR2 is SVGAGI in the germline V gene (reference sequence). The CDR3 here is CASRGALSTIYF. In DNA, the CDR3 is TGTGCCAGCAGAGGAGCGCTCAGCACCATATATTTT.

This clone was picked up a small number of times. J is TRBJ1-6 and V is TRBV7-9; D is unclear. V lost 5 bases and J lost 4, with 12 bases in between. The CDR3 contains 15 residues. Germline CDR1 SEHNR, CDR2 FQNEAQ (reference sequence). Here the CDR3 reads CASSGGNTYNSPLHF. The CDR3 coding sequence is TGTGCCAGCAGCGGAGGGAATACATATAATTCACCCCTCCACTTT. Full variable domain (outside the CDR3, taken from reference TRBV7-9 and TRBJ1-6): DTGVSQNPRHKITKRGQNVTFRCDPISEHNRLYWYRQTLGQGPEFLTYFQNEAQLEKSRLLSDRFSAERPKGSFSTLEIQRTEQGDSAMYLCASSGGNTYNSPLHFGNGTRLTVT.